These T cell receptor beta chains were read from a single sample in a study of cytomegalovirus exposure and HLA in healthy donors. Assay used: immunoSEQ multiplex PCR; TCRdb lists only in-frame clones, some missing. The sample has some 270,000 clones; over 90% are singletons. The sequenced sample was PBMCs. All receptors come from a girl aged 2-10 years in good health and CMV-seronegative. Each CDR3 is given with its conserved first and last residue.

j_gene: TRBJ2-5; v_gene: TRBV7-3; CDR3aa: CASSPGPGGETQYF
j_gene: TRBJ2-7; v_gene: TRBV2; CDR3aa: CALQLQAGRSYEQYF
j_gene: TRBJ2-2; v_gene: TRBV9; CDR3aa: CASSARLGVNTGELFF
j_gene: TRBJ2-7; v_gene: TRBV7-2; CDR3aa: CASSLRQETYEQYF
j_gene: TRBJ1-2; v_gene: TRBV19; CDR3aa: CASTVPLSEGVNYGYTF
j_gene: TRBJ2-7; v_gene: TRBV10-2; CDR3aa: CASSDPSGGSYEQYF
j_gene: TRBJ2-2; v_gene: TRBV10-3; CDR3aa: CAIRTPQTSPGNTGELFF
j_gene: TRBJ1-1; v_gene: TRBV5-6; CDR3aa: CASSFLGAEAFF
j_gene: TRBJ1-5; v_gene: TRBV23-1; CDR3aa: CASSQHHRDRPMPQHF
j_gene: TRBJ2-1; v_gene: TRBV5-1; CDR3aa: CASSFTSGGHYEQFF
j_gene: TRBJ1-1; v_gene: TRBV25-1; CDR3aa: CASSDANRGAFF
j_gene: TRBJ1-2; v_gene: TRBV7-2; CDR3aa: CASSLGREGYTF
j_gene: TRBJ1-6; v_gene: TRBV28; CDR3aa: CASSLANRGSNSPLHF
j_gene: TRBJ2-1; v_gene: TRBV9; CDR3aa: CASSKLGLEGNEQFF
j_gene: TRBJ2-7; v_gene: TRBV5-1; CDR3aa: CASSLDAGLTYEQYF
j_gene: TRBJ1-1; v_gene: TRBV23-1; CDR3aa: CASSQQQGDTEAFF
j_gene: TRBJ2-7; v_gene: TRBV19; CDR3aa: CASSPRPGMGEQYF